This TCR beta chain was captured in a study of Graves' ophthalmopathy and Graves' hyperthyroidism. Overall study findings and caveats: Most thyroid clonotypes with frequency above 0.001 were detected in blood too. Ophthalmopathy was separated from stable hyperthyroidism by a 13-signature model with roughly 90% sensitivity and approximately 79% specificity.

Establishment of the diagnosis relied upon clinical symptoms, serum thyroxine, TRAb, thyroid ultrasound and orbital computed tomography. The PBMCs were taken from 10 ml of fresh peripheral blood. The authors amplified TCR beta CDR3 regions, and they did so from RNA transcripts for repertoire sequencing. HTBI primers served in a first-round RT-PCR, which a second-round multiplex PCR followed. One entry per CDR3 protein, called by TCRdb with MiXCR from the multiplex PCR reads. The data contain about 620,000 distinct CDR3 sequences, about a fifth of them seen just once; the ten biggest clones take up approximately 7.7%. The CDR3 runs to 16 residues. The germline V and J ends were trimmed by 5 bases and 6 bases, with 26 bases remaining between them. Per germline, CDR1 DFQATT and CDR2 SNEGSKA (reference sequence). This clonotype was seen repeatedly, ten times or more. As yet, its antigen is unknown.

The sequence was collected from a woman younger than 35 with stable Graves' hyperthyroidism. Some clones in this sample may be carry-over from other donors' samples. The V call is TRBV20-1, the J call TRBJ2-7, with TRBD1 as a possible D gene (6 bases). Material: peripheral blood. The DNA for the CDR3 is TGCAGTGCTGGACCGTTTGGGCGGACAGATGGGCGCGAGCAGTACTTC. Residues: CSAGPFGRTDGREQYF.